This TCR beta chain was obtained from a study of cytomegalovirus exposure and HLA in healthy donors. Generated by immunoSEQ multiplex PCR, the TCRdb table keeps only in-frame clones and is missing some. This table has about 130,000 clones, around 90% appearing once. The germline V gene encodes CDR1 MNHNS and CDR2 SASEGT. The CDR3 covers 14 residues. V dropped 8 bases and J dropped 2; count of bases not matched to a gene: 9. The sequence was collected from a woman aged 25 to 39 in good health and CMV-seropositive. V is TRBV6-1 and J is TRBJ2-7; 7 bases agree with TRBD1. The sample taken for sequencing was PBMCs. DNA for the CDR3: TGTGCCAGCGTGGGGGACAGAGAGGCCTACGAGCAGTACTTC. Its translation is CASVGDREAYEQYF.